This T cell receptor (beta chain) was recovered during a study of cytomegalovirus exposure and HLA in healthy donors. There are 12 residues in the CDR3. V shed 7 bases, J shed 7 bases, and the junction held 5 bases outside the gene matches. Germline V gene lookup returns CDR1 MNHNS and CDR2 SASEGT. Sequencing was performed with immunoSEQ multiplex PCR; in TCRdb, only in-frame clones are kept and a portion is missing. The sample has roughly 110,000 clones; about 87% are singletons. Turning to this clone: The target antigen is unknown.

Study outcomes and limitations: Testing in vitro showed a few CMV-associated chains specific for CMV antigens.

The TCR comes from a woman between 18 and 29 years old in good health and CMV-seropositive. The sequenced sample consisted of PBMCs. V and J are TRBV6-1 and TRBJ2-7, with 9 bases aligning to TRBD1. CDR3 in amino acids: CASTGQGFEQYV. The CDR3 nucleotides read TGTGCCAGCACCGGACAGGGGTTTGAGCAGTACGTC.